The next 23 T cell receptor beta chains were all read from a single sample in a study of cytomegalovirus exposure and HLA in healthy donors. Amplification used 60 Vbeta primers and 13 Jbeta primers. TCRdb's table, derived via immunoSEQ multiplex PCR, lists solely in-frame clones and lacks some. The sample lists under 200,000 clones; over 65% were seen once. Specimen: PBMCs. The source of these receptors is a woman in her 30s in good health and CMV-seronegative.

The rearrangement links TRBV5-1 to TRBJ2-1; D uncertain. Germline-derived CDR1 and CDR2 are SGHRS and YFSETQ. The V gene lost 5 bases and the J gene lost 0 bases, with 6 bases spanning the gap. The length of the CDR3 is 13 residues. In DNA form, the CDR3 reads TGCGCCAGCAGTTCCCTCTCCTACAATGAGCAGTTCTTC. This codes for CASSSLSYNEQFF. Full variable domain (rest looked up from reference TRBV5-1 and TRBJ2-1): KAGVTQTPRYLIKTRGQQVTLSCSPISGHRSVSWYQQTPGQGLQFLFEYFSETQRNKGNFPGRFSGRQFSNSRSEMNVSTLELGDSALYLCASSSLSYNEQFFGPGTRLTVL.

This clone was seen more than once but under ten times. This chain connects TRBV7-2 to TRBJ1-5; 8 bases fit TRBD1. Germline-derived CDR1 and CDR2 are SGHTA and FQGNSA. The CDR3 contains 14 residues. With 2 bases clipped from V and 4 bases from J, the junction kept 1 base outside the gene matches. The CDR3 DNA sequence: TGTGCCAGCAGCTTAAACAGGGGGAATCAGCCCCAGCATTTT. Encoded protein: CASSLNRGNQPQHF. The full variable domain, its missing parts supplied by reference TRBV7-2 and TRBJ1-5, is GAGVSQSPSNKVTEKGKDVELRCDPISGHTALYWYRQSLGQGLEFLIYFQGNSAPDKSGLPSDRFSAERTGGSVSTLTIQRTQQEDSAVYLCASSLNRGNQPQHFGDGTRLSIL.

The V call is TRBV7-9, the J call TRBJ2-7; D perhaps matches TRBD1 (6 bases). The CDR3 length is 12 residues. Trimming took 5 bases from V and 11 from J, leaving 16 bases between them. Germline lookup yields CDR1 SEHNR and CDR2 FQNEAQ (reference sequence). The CDR3 coding sequence is TGTGCCAGCAGCAGACTACGGGACACCGAGTACTTC. It yields the protein CASSRLRDTEYF.

The rearrangement uses TRBV15 and TRBJ1-1; tentatively, D is TRBD1 (5 bases). Between the trimmed V and J ends, which lost 0 bases and 9 bases, there was a span of 14 bases. Germline-derived CDR1 and CDR2 are LNHNV and YYDKDF (reference sequence). This CDR3 is 14 amino acids long. The CDR3 region has the DNA TGTGCCACCAGCAGAGATAAATCTGCAGGGAAAGCTTTCTTT. As protein: CATSRDKSAGKAFF.

The rearrangement joins TRBV6-5 to TRBJ1-1; 8 bases fit TRBD1. Germline CDR1 reads MNHEY; CDR2 reads SVGAGI. This CDR3 has 15 residues. With V trimmed by 6 bases and J by 2 bases, 8 bases remained unmatched. CDR3 DNA: TGTGCCAGCAGGCGACAGGGGTGGAGTAACACTGAAGCTTTCTTT. Its translation: CASRRQGWSNTEAFF.

The chain joins TRBV9 to TRBJ2-3; D unclear. CDR1 is SGDLS, CDR2 YYNGEE, per germline. V gave up 0 bases and J gave up 1 base, with 9 bases separating them. CDR3 size: 15 residues. Here the CDR3 reads CASSVDQRRTDTQYF. CDR3 DNA: TGTGCCAGCAGCGTAGACCAGAGGCGCACAGATACGCAGTATTTT.

This rearrangement joins TRBV19 to TRBJ2-1; TRBD2 matches 15 bases. The CDR3 extends over 16 amino acids. The germline V gene has CDR1 LNHDA and CDR2 SQIVND (reference sequence). Losses at the gene ends were 4 bases for V and 8 bases for J; bases not matched to a gene: 6. The chain's CDR3 is CASSTRTSGRVDEQFF. The CDR3 DNA reads TGTGCCAGTAGTACAAGGACTAGCGGGAGGGTCGATGAGCAGTTCTTC.

This rearrangement joins TRBV18 to TRBJ1-2, with D possibly TRBD1 on 5 matching bases. V shed 2 bases and J shed 5 bases, with 24 bases lying between them. The CDR3 is 18 residues long. The V gene's germline CDR1 is KGHSH and CDR2 LQKENI. The CDR3 sequence is CASSPRLGRDKGYYGYTF. CDR3 nucleotides: TGTGCCAGCTCACCAAGGTTGGGCAGGGATAAGGGTTATTATGGCTACACCTTC.

Details on this clone: At one of its ends the junction is not consistent with the germline gene, which may arise from a read error. The V call is TRBV7-9, the J call TRBJ1-6; D may be TRBD1 (5 bases). The CDR3 runs 15 residues. Germline V gene lookup returns CDR1 SEHNR and CDR2 FQNEAQ (reference sequence). The CDR3 loop is CSSSVRGSGNSPLHF. The CDR3 DNA is TGTTCCAGCAGCGTGCGGGGGTCCGGGAATTCACCCCTCCACTTT.

The chain carries TRBV4-1 and TRBJ1-2; D might be TRBD1 (6 bases). Germline V CDR1 and CDR2: MGHRA, YSYEKL. The CDR3 runs to 13 residues. Trimming cost V 4 bases and J 4 bases, with 10 bases left between them. In DNA form, the CDR3 reads TGCGCCAGCAGCCTGGGGGCGGCCTATGGCTACACCTTC. Protein sequence: CASSLGAAYGYTF.

This clone showed up just a few times. V usage is TRBV19 and J usage is TRBJ2-1, with a possible D match to TRBD2 (6 bases). The germline V and J ends were trimmed by 3 bases and 1 base, with 10 bases remaining between them. CDR1 and CDR2 from the germline V gene are LNHDA and SQIVND (reference sequence). The length of the CDR3 is 15 residues. CDR3 protein: CASSMGLLSYNEQFF. In DNA, the CDR3 is TGTGCCAGTAGTATGGGACTTCTATCCTACAATGAGCAGTTCTTC.

V and J are TRBV10-2 and TRBJ1-5, with 9 bases lining up with TRBD1. The length of the CDR3 is 17 residues. CDR1 and CDR2 (germline): WSHSY, SAAADI. V trimming: 6 bases; J trimming: 6 bases; junction bases outside the gene matches: 15. The CDR3 DNA reads as TGCGCCAGCAGACCGGGACAGGGTGAAGTTCGCCCTCAGCCCCAGCATTTT. Its protein is CASRPGQGEVRPQPQHF.

The chain links TRBV7-9 to TRBJ1-4; the match to TRBD1 covers 7 bases. From germline, CDR1 is SEHNR and CDR2 FQNEAQ (reference sequence). V trimming: 5 bases; J trimming: 4 bases; junction bases outside the gene matches: 7. The CDR3 contains 15 residues. CDR3 sequence: CASSTWDSINEKLFF. The CDR3 bases are TGTGCCAGCAGCACTTGGGACAGTATTAATGAAAAACTGTTTTTT.

Regarding this clone: Its ends do not fully match the called genes, so a read error is possible. This chain joins TRBV7-7 and TRBJ2-2; 10 bases are a match to TRBD2. This CDR3 has 16 residues. The germline CDR1 and CDR2 sequences are SSHAT and FNYEAQ (reference sequence). The CDR3 DNA reads TGTGCTAGCAGCTTAGTCTGGACTAGCGGCACCGGGGAGCTGTTTTTT. This codes for CASSLVWTSGTGELFF. The complete variable domain, with remaining parts taken from reference TRBV7-7 and TRBJ2-2, reads GAGVSQSPRYKVTKRGQDVTLRCDPISSHATLYWYQQALGQGPEFLTYFNYEAQPDKSGLPSDRFSAERPEGSISTLTIQRTEQRDSAMYRCASSLVWTSGTGELFFGEGSRLTVL.

The J gene is TRBJ2-7, the V gene TRBV29-1; D is unresolved. Germline lookup yields CDR1 SQVTM and CDR2 ANQGSEA. This CDR3 spans 12 amino acids. V was clipped by 4 bases and J by 1 base, with 8 bases between them. The CDR3 DNA reads as TGCAGCGTTGGGGCGAGATCCTACGAGCAGTACTTC. Amino acid sequence: CSVGARSYEQYF.

The rearrangement uses TRBV7-8 and TRBJ2-1, with 14 bases matching TRBD2. CDR3 size: 18 residues. V was pared by 5 bases and J by 7 bases, with 13 bases of the junction left unmatched. Germline V CDR1 and CDR2: SGHVS, FQNEAQ. The CDR3 DNA is TGTGCCAGCAGCCCCCCTCTTAGACTAGCGGGAGGGCGGAATGAGCAGTTCTTC. This codes for CASSPPLRLAGGRNEQFF.

A few counts support this clone. CDR3 protein: CASSLTKAGELFF. The CDR3 DNA reads as TGTGCCAGCAGTCTAACGAAAGCCGGGGAGCTGTTTTTT. This chain connects TRBV13 to TRBJ2-2; D gene unclear. V was shortened by 6 bases and J by 6 bases, with 11 bases between the two germline ends. The CDR3 loop spans 13 amino acids. CDR1 and CDR2 from the germline V gene are PRHDT and FYEKMQ (reference sequence).

The V gene is TRBV11-1, the J gene TRBJ2-2; 8 bases line up with TRBD1. The germline V gene encodes CDR1 SGHAT and CDR2 FQDESV (reference sequence). V dropped 5 bases and J dropped 4; count of bases not matched to a gene: 3. CDR3 length: 14 residues. The CDR3 DNA reads TGTGCCAGCAGCCCGGACAGGGCCACCGGGGAGCTGTTTTTT. Its protein is CASSPDRATGELFF.

This chain uses TRBV18 with TRBJ1-4; a weak D match, TRBD1 (5 bases). The CDR3 runs to 14 residues. V lost 3 bases and J lost 6, with 11 bases in between. Germline CDR1 is KGHSH and CDR2 is LQKENI. DNA of the CDR3: TGTGCCAGCTCACCCAGGGCGGGGGATGAAAAACTGTTTTTT. It specifies CASSPRAGDEKLFF.

This clone turned up a few times. V gene TRBV19 combines with J gene TRBJ2-1; 7 nucleotides line up with TRBD2. This CDR3 spans 14 amino acids. Germline-derived CDR1 and CDR2 are LNHDA and SQIVND (reference sequence). V lost 8 bases to trimming and J lost 5 bases; unmatched junction nucleotides: 9. The DNA of the CDR3 is TGTGCCAGTTCGGCGCGGGAGAACAACAATGAGCAGTTCTTC. It is translated as CASSARENNNEQFF.

V is TRBV19 and J is TRBJ2-3; 11 bases align to TRBD2. The CDR3 length is 18 residues. With 4 bases clipped from V and 0 bases from J, the junction kept 9 bases outside the gene matches. Germline V CDR1 and CDR2: LNHDA, SQIVND (reference sequence). This chain's CDR3 is CASSRTSGSPYSTDTQYF. CDR3 coding DNA: TGTGCCAGTAGTAGAACTAGCGGGAGTCCGTATAGCACAGATACGCAGTATTTT.

This clone appeared once. The chain is built from TRBV7-9 and TRBJ1-3; possibly TRBD1 for D (6 bases). The CDR3 totals 15 residues. V lost 7 bases and J 10 bases, leaving 23 bases between the germline ends. Germline V lookup: CDR1 SEHNR, CDR2 FQNEAQ (reference sequence). CDR3 sequence reads: CASTNQWGLIGTIYF. CDR3 DNA: TGTGCCAGCACCAATCAGTGGGGGCTTATTGGGACCATATATTTT.

The chain joins TRBV19 to TRBJ1-4; D uncertain. The CDR3 extends over 13 amino acids. Germline CDR1 LNHDA, CDR2 SQIVND (reference sequence). V lost 3 bases and J 4 bases, leaving 6 bases between the germline ends. CDR3 protein: CASSIRSNEKLFF. The CDR3 DNA reads TGTGCCAGTAGTATTAGGAGTAATGAAAAACTGTTTTTT.